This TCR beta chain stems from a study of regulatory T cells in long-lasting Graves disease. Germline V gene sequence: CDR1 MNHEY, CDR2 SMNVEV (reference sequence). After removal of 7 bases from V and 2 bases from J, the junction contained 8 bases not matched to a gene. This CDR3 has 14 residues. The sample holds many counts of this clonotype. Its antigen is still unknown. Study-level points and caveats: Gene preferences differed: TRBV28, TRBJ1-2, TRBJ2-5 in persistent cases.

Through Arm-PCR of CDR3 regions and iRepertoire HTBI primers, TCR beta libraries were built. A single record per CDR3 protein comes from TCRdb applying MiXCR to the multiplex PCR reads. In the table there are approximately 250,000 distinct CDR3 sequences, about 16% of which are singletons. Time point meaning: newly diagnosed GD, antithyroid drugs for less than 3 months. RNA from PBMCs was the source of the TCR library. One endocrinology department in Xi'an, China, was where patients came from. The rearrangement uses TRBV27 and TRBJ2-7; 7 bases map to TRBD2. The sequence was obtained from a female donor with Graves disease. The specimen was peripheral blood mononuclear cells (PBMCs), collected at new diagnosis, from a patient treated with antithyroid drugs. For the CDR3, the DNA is TGTGCCAGCACCACGGGGGGAGGGCCCTACGAGCAGTACTTC. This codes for CASTTGGGPYEQYF.